The next 25 T cell receptor beta chains were all read from a single sample in a study of cytomegalovirus exposure and HLA in healthy donors. The PCR had 60 Vbeta and 13 Jbeta primers. Repertoires were generated with immunoSEQ multiplex PCR, while TCRdb's copy carries only in-frame clones and drops some. This table has about 120,000 clones, 83% appearing once. The source material was PBMCs. Receptors were obtained from a woman aged 40 to 50 in good health and CMV-seropositive.

V usage is TRBV6-5 and J usage is TRBJ1-2, with D unresolved. This CDR3 contains 13 residues. Trimming stripped 2 bases from V and 2 bases from J, with 6 bases between. Germline V gene lookup returns CDR1 MNHEY and CDR2 SVGAGI. CDR3 DNA: TGTGCCAGCAGTTACGGCTGGAACTATGGCTACACCTTC. It translates to CASSYGWNYGYTF.

This rearrangement joins TRBV27 to TRBJ2-1, with TRBD2 as a possible D gene (6 bases). The CDR3 spans 14 residues. Germline CDR1 reads MNHEY; CDR2 reads SMNVEV (reference sequence). The V and J ends lost 5 bases and 0 bases respectively, with 8 bases between them. For the CDR3, the DNA is TGTGCCAGCAGTGCGGGGAGCTCCTACAATGAGCAGTTCTTC. This encodes CASSAGSSYNEQFF.

The chain has TRBV28 and TRBJ1-1, with TRBD1 matching 7 bases. CDR1 is MDHEN and CDR2 is SYDVKM in the germline V gene. The CDR3 is 13 residues long. The trim removed 6 bases at V and 9 bases at J, leaving 10 bases unmatched. CDR3 in DNA: TGTGCCAGCAGCCGGGACAGCCTTATGAAAGCTTTCTTT. Translated, it gives CASSRDSLMKAFF.

The J gene is TRBJ2-7, the V gene TRBV29-1, with 8 bases aligning to TRBD1. Germline lookup yields CDR1 SQVTM and CDR2 ANQGSEA. With 6 bases clipped from V and 5 bases from J, the junction kept 6 bases outside the gene matches. This CDR3 is built from 12 residues. CDR3 region: CSVRQGTHEQYF. CDR3 nucleotide sequence: TGCAGCGTGAGACAGGGGACACACGAGCAGTACTTC.

The rearrangement links TRBV11-3 to TRBJ1-1; a weak D match, TRBD1 (5 bases). Germline V lookup: CDR1 SGHNT, CDR2 YENEEA. Trimming pared 6 bases from V and 1 base from J, leaving 12 bases between. The CDR3 spans 14 residues. The CDR3 spells CASRAKGENTEAFF. For the CDR3, the DNA is TGTGCCAGCAGAGCAAAAGGGGAGAACACTGAAGCTTTCTTT.

This clone came up a few times. V and J are TRBV28 and TRBJ2-1; the match to TRBD2 covers 13 bases. Losses at the gene ends were 5 bases for V and 5 bases for J; bases not matched to a gene: 6. The CDR3 extends over 16 amino acids. CDR1 and CDR2 (germline): MDHEN, SYDVKM. The CDR3 loop reads CASSGLAGVPHNEQFF. In DNA form, the CDR3 reads TGTGCCAGCAGTGGACTAGCGGGAGTGCCCCACAATGAGCAGTTCTTC.

The rearrangement uses TRBV5-1 and TRBJ2-2; maybe TRBD2 (7 bases). This CDR3 has 15 amino acids. Trimming took 0 bases from V and 5 from J, leaving 11 bases between them. Per the germline V gene, CDR1 is SGHRS and CDR2 is YFSETQ. The CDR3 loop is CASSLVGGRTGELFF. CDR3 nucleotides: TGCGCCAGCAGCTTGGTCGGGGGGCGGACCGGGGAGCTGTTTTTT.

The chain couples TRBV27 to TRBJ2-3, with 7 positions matching TRBD1. The germline V gene has CDR1 MNHEY and CDR2 SMNVEV (reference sequence). This CDR3 spans 16 amino acids. The V gene end was trimmed by 6 bases and the J gene end by 2 bases; junction bases not matched to a gene: 11. CDR3 DNA sequence: TGTGCCAGCAGGACCTGGGACAGCAAGGACACAGATACGCAGTATTTT. Encoded protein: CASRTWDSKDTDTQYF.

The chain links TRBV15 to TRBJ2-7; 7 positions agree with TRBD1. This CDR3 contains 14 residues. Per germline, CDR1 LNHNV and CDR2 YYDKDF (reference sequence). Losses at the gene ends were 3 bases for V and 3 bases for J; bases not matched to a gene: 5. The CDR3 DNA is TGTGCCACCAGCAGGGGACAGATGAACTACGAGCAGTACTTC. This gives the protein CATSRGQMNYEQYF.

The rearrangement joins TRBV30 to TRBJ2-7; 8 nucleotides agree with TRBD2. This CDR3 is 11 amino acids long. Germline CDR1 GTSNPN, CDR2 SVGIG (reference sequence). Trimming took 7 bases from V and 4 from J; bases not matched to a gene: 3. The CDR3 region has the DNA TGTGCCTCCGTAGCGGGATACGAGCAGTACTTC. Amino acid sequence: CASVAGYEQYF.

The chain employs TRBV28 and TRBJ2-1, with D hard to call. CDR3 size: 15 residues. Trimming took 3 bases from V and 2 from J, leaving 11 bases between them. CDR1 is MDHEN and CDR2 is SYDVKM in the germline V gene. The CDR3 DNA is TGTGCCAGCAGTTTCTCCACACGGGCCTACAATGAGCAGTTCTTC. This gives the protein CASSFSTRAYNEQFF. The full variable domain, completed using reference TRBV28 and TRBJ2-1, is DVKVTQSSRYLVKRTGEKVFLECVQDMDHENMFWYRQDPGLGLRLIYFSYDVKMKEKGDIPEGYSVSREKKERFSLILESASTNQTSMYLCASSFSTRAYNEQFFGPGTRLTVL.

The chain couples TRBV15 to TRBJ1-2; possibly TRBD1 for D (5 bases). V was pared by 1 base and J by 3 bases, with 6 bases between. This CDR3 is built from 13 residues. Germline loops: CDR1 LNHNV, CDR2 YYDKDF (reference sequence). The CDR3 DNA is TGTGCCACCAGCAGAGGCAGGGACTATGGCTACACCTTC. Encoded protein: CATSRGRDYGYTF.

The genes are TRBV14 and TRBJ2-2; TRBD1 is a possible D gene (5 bases). The CDR3 runs to 14 residues. V was clipped by 3 bases and J by 4 bases, with 9 bases between them. Germline V lookup: CDR1 SGHDN, CDR2 FVKESK. This chain's CDR3 is CASSQARGTGELFF. DNA of the CDR3: TGTGCCAGCAGCCAGGCTAGGGGCACCGGGGAGCTGTTTTTT.

This clone showed up just once. This chain joins TRBV6-5 and TRBJ1-1; 10 bases are a match to TRBD1. The CDR3 totals 13 residues. Germline V CDR1 and CDR2: MNHEY, SVGAGI. The V segment lost 6 bases and the J segment 5 bases; nucleotides outside the gene matches: 3. The CDR3 DNA sequence: TGTGCCAGCAGGAGACAGGGGGCAACTGAAGCTTTCTTT. This codes for CASRRQGATEAFF.

V usage is TRBV5-6 and J usage is TRBJ2-7, with TRBD2 matching 8 bases. CDR1 SGHDT and CDR2 YYEEEE come from the germline V gene. V trimming: 1 base; J trimming: 0 bases; junction bases outside the gene matches: 3. The CDR3 has 15 amino acids. CDR3 loop: CASSLFGTSSYEQYF. CDR3 coding DNA: TGTGCCAGCAGCTTGTTTGGGACTAGCTCCTACGAGCAGTACTTC.

This rearrangement joins TRBV7-6 to TRBJ2-3; D remains unclear. V was pared by 8 bases and J by 4 bases, with 13 bases between. CDR1 and CDR2 from the germline V gene are SGHVS and FNYEAQ. The CDR3 has 13 residues. The CDR3 is CASGSLGADTQYF. CDR3 bases: TGTGCCAGCGGATCCCTAGGAGCAGATACGCAGTATTTT.

This clone was seen more than once but under ten times. For the CDR3, the DNA is TGTGCCAGCAGCCCAGGGTACTTCCCTGAGCAGTTCTTC. It codes for CASSPGYFPEQFF. This chain uses TRBV7-9 with TRBJ2-1; tentatively, D is TRBD1 (5 bases). Per germline, CDR1 SEHNR and CDR2 FQNEAQ (reference sequence). The CDR3 is 13 residues long. Trimming pared 5 bases from V and 9 bases from J, leaving 14 bases between.

The chain couples TRBV27 to TRBJ2-1, with 11 bases that match TRBD2. The CDR3 is 16 amino acids. V lost 6 bases and J lost 4; bases outside the gene matches: 8. Germline V gene sequence: CDR1 MNHEY, CDR2 SMNVEV (reference sequence). The chain's CDR3 is CASSEATSGIYNEQFF. CDR3 sequence (DNA): TGTGCCAGCAGCGAGGCGACTAGCGGGATATACAATGAGCAGTTCTTC.

This clone was observed a handful of times. The rearrangement links TRBV5-1 to TRBJ2-5, with D unclear. The assigned J gene may be wrong: the sequence end matches TRBJ2-7 better. Germline lookup yields CDR1 SGHRS and CDR2 YFSETQ. The CDR3 contains 14 residues. CDR3 bases: TGCGCCAGCAGCTTGGTATCCTTTAGATACGAGCAGTACTTC. Its translation: CASSLVSFRYEQYF.

Worth noting for this clone: One end of the junction fails to match germline, which may point to a read error. This same CDR3 is encoded by further DNA sequences in the sample. This sequence joins TRBV7-9 and TRBJ1-2; perhaps TRBD1 as D (5 bases). This CDR3 spans 12 amino acids. Germline V CDR1 and CDR2: SEHNR, FQNEAQ (reference sequence). The chain's CDR3 is CSSSRDSYGYTF. The CDR3 DNA sequence: TGTTCCAGCAGCCGGGACTCCTATGGCTACACCTTC.

The V gene is TRBV6-5, the J gene TRBJ2-7, with 8 nucleotides matching TRBD1. Looked up from germline, CDR1 is MNHEY and CDR2 is SVGAGI. The CDR3 has 15 amino acids. Trimming cost V 5 bases and J 7 bases; bases outside gene matches: 13. For the CDR3, the DNA is TGTGCCAGCAGTCGACCACTGGGCAGGGGGCATGAGCAGTACTTC. It encodes CASSRPLGRGHEQYF.

This chain uses TRBV6-5 with TRBJ1-1, with 7 positions matching TRBD1. The CDR3 spans 14 residues. CDR1 MNHEY and CDR2 SVGAGI come from the germline V gene. The junction had 4 bases not matched to a gene; V was cut back by 1 base and J by 5 bases. For the CDR3, the DNA is TGTGCCAGCAGTTACTACAGGGGCCGGACTGAAGCTTTCTTT. It is translated as CASSYYRGRTEAFF.

The rearrangement uses TRBV5-1 and TRBJ1-5; TRBD1 matches at 8 bases. The CDR3 loop spans 14 amino acids. The V and J ends lost 2 bases and 4 bases, in that order; junction bases with no gene match: 2. Germline-derived CDR1 and CDR2 are SGHRS and YFSETQ. The chain's CDR3 is CASSFGTGNQPQHF. The CDR3 DNA reads as TGCGCCAGCAGCTTCGGGACAGGTAATCAGCCCCAGCATTTT.

As regards this clone: Other DNA sequences within the sample encode an identical CDR3. DNA for the CDR3: TGTGCCAGCAGCGTAGACCAGATTGGCACGTATGGCTACACCTTC. Translated, it gives CASSVDQIGTYGYTF. The genes are TRBV9 and TRBJ1-2; D not resolved. V was shortened by 0 bases and J by 5 bases, with 14 bases between the two germline ends. The CDR3 spans 15 residues. The V gene's germline CDR1 is SGDLS and CDR2 YYNGEE.

This rearrangement joins TRBV13 to TRBJ2-5; TRBD2 is a possible D gene (5 bases). Germline V CDR1 and CDR2: PRHDT, FYEKMQ (reference sequence). The CDR3 has 15 amino acids. V dropped 6 bases and J dropped 2 bases, with 16 bases sitting between them. CDR3 DNA: TGTGCCAGCAGTACCACGGGATCCCGACAAGAGACCCAGTACTTC. It translates to CASSTTGSRQETQYF.